This T cell receptor beta chain was captured in a study of graft-versus-host responses after intestinal transplantation. Germline V gene data show CDR1 as SGHTA and CDR2 as FQGNSA. This CDR3 is 16 amino acids long. V was cut by 2 bases and J by 3 bases, with 14 bases left in between. Points on this clone: Its cognate antigen is unknown.

Repertoires were generated with immunoSEQ multiplex PCR, while TCRdb's copy carries only in-frame clones and drops some. Counted here are tens of thousands of clones, roughly 93% occurring once; the ten biggest clones make up 0.15% to 0.2%. Regarding the study as a whole: Recipient bone marrow held GvH clones, some seen earlier in ileum or blood.

The rearrangement joins TRBV7-2 to TRBJ2-1, with a possible D match to TRBD2 (6 bases). The source material was unstimulated CD4+ T cells sorted from spleen or lymph node cells, sampled before transplant. The TCR originated in a human donor who was the organ donor for an intestinal transplant. CDR3 DNA: TGTGCCAGCAGCTTACGCCGGGGGTCGGACTACAATGAGCAGTTCTTC. Protein product: CASSLRRGSDYNEQFF.